A selection of T cell receptor beta chains follows, all from one sample in a study of blood T cell repertoires in COVID-19. This table comes from immunoSEQ multiplex PCR, and its TCRdb copy is limited to in-frame clones, with some not included. The sample shows 120,000 or so clones, 70% to 90% of them seen only once. Sequencing was performed on peripheral blood. Receptors originate from a human donor in a cohort sampled during active COVID-19. The CDR3 runs from the conserved cysteine through the conserved F or W. D genes are given only for firm matches. Rows give clone size only sometimes, using once, few, many, or a class for an expanded clone.

CDR3 DNA,CDR3 protein,D gene,clone size,J gene,V gene,CDR3 length
TGTGCCATCCTAGCGGGAGGCTCAGATACGCAGTATTTT,CAILAGGSDTQYF,TRBD2,NA,TRBJ2-3,TRBV10-3,13
TGTGCCAGCAGCCCGTCCGGGACTAGCGGGAGTACAGATACGCAGTATTTT,CASSPSGTSGSTDTQYF,TRBD2,NA,TRBJ2-3,TRBV7-3,17
TGTGCCTGGAGTGGTGACATCCAAGAGACCCAGTACTTC,CAWSGDIQETQYF,NA,NA,TRBJ2-5,TRBV30,13
TGCGCCAGCAGCCGAGTACGCGGAAACCGGGACAGGGCATACGAGCAGTACTTC,CASSRVRGNRDRAYEQYF,TRBD1,NA,TRBJ2-7,TRBV4-1,18
TGTGCCAGCAGCCAACGAATCACCGGTGCGGCTGAAAAACTGTTTTTT,CASSQRITGAAEKLFF,NA,NA,TRBJ1-4,TRBV3-1/TRBV3-2,16
TGTGCCAGCAGCTCGGGACTAGCGGGAACCGGGGAGCTGTTTTTT,CASSSGLAGTGELFF,TRBD2,once,TRBJ2-2,TRBV7-2,15
TGTGCCACCAGCTCCGGGACTAGCGGGAACAATGAGCAGTTCTTC,CATSSGTSGNNEQFF,TRBD2,NA,TRBJ2-1,TRBV15,15
TGTGCCAGCAGCTCCTCGACAGACAACTATGGCTACACCTTC,CASSSSTDNYGYTF,NA,once,TRBJ1-2,TRBV11-2,14
TGTGCCAGCAGCTTAGCGGGGACTAGCGGGAGCAACACCGGGGAGCTGTTTTTT,CASSLAGTSGSNTGELFF,TRBD2,few,TRBJ2-2,TRBV7-9,18
TGTGCCAGCAGTTCCCTGGGGAGACGGGGGTACTTC,CASSSLGRRGYF,NA,NA,TRBJ2-7,TRBV28,12
TGTGCCAGCAGTGAGGGACAGGTGGCAAACACCATATATTTT,CASSEGQVANTIYF,TRBD1,NA,TRBJ1-3,TRBV9,14
TGTGCCAGCAGTTCGAGCCCCGGGACAGGGGGTGGCCTTTATGGCTACACCTTC,CASSSSPGTGGGLYGYTF,TRBD1,NA,TRBJ1-2,TRBV28,18
TGCGCCAGCAGCTTCGGGACAGGGGTTCATGAGCAGTTCTTC,CASSFGTGVHEQFF,TRBD1,NA,TRBJ2-1,TRBV5-1,14
TGTGCCAGCAGTGAAGGGTCTAGCGGGTCTCAGTACGAGCAGTACTTC,CASSEGSSGSQYEQYF,TRBD2,NA,TRBJ2-7,TRBV6-1,16
TGTGCCAGCACCGGGGAGAGAACATTGAACACTGAAGCTTTCTTT,CASTGERTLNTEAFF,NA,NA,TRBJ1-1,TRBV25-1,15
TGTGCCAGCAGCCCGTTCGGGGGTTCGCGGTCCGGCTCGTCCTACAATGAGCAGTTCTTC,CASSPFGGSRSGSSYNEQFF,NA,few,TRBJ2-1,TRBV28,20
TGTGCCAGCAGTCTGGGCCGGACGGGGGGCTCTGAAGCTTTCTTT,CASSLGRTGGSEAFF,NA,few,TRBJ1-1,TRBV6-5,15
TGTGCCAGGGGGCATCAAGCCCTCGATGAGCAGTTCTTC,CARGHQALDEQFF,NA,once,TRBJ2-1,TRBV2,13
TGCAGCGTTGAGCGGACAGCTCATGGCTACACCTTC,CSVERTAHGYTF,NA,once,TRBJ1-2,TRBV29-1,12
TGTGCCAGTAGGTCGACAGGGCGGTTAATGAATGAGCAGTTCTTC,CASRSTGRLMNEQFF,TRBD1,once,TRBJ2-1,TRBV19,15
TGTGCCGGTTACAGGCGAACCGGGGAGCTGTTTTTT,CAGYRRTGELFF,NA,NA,TRBJ2-2,TRBV2,12
TGTGCCAGCAGCCAAACAAGGACTAGTATCGGGGAGCTGTTTTTT,CASSQTRTSIGELFF,TRBD2,NA,TRBJ2-2,TRBV3-1/TRBV3-2,15
TGTGCCAGCAGCCAAGGGTGGGACAGCATTGCACCCCTCCACTTT,CASSQGWDSIAPLHF,TRBD1,NA,TRBJ1-6,TRBV3-1/TRBV3-2,15
TGTGCCAGCAGTTACTCTCTGAGAAGCTCTGGAAACACCATATATTTT,CASSYSLRSSGNTIYF,NA,NA,TRBJ1-3,TRBV6-5,16
TGTGCCAGCAGTTACTCGATTAGCGCTAACTATGGCTACACCTTC,CASSYSISANYGYTF,NA,NA,TRBJ1-2,TRBV6-5,15
TGTGCCAGAAGCTTATTGAGACTAGCTTTCACAGATACGCAGTATTTT,CARSLLRLAFTDTQYF,NA,NA,TRBJ2-3,TRBV7-5,16
TGTGCCAGCAGCTTCGATATGAAGGGAGGCCCGCAGTTCTTC,CASSFDMKGGPQFF,NA,NA,TRBJ2-1,TRBV7-3,14
TGTGCCAGCAGACGAACCCGTACAGGGGGTAATGGCTACACCTTC,CASRRTRTGGNGYTF,TRBD1,NA,TRBJ1-2,TRBV6-5,15
TGTGCCAGCAGCTTAGGTGGAGGGGCCCAGTACTTC,CASSLGGGAQYF,NA,NA,TRBJ2-5,TRBV7-3,12
TGTGCCAGCAGCTTAGAAACTAACACTGAAGCTTTCTTT,CASSLETNTEAFF,NA,NA,TRBJ1-1,TRBV7-9,13
TGTGCCAGTAGTATAGCTGGACAGTCCTCTGGAAACACCATATATTTT,CASSIAGQSSGNTIYF,NA,NA,TRBJ1-3,TRBV19,16
TGTGCCAGCAGCCAAGATTGGGTGGGCTATTCACCCCTCCACTTT,CASSQDWVGYSPLHF,NA,NA,TRBJ1-6,TRBV14,15
TGTGCCAGCAGTGCCCCGACAGCATCCACTGAAGCTTTCTTT,CASSAPTASTEAFF,NA,once,TRBJ1-1,TRBV9,14
TGTGCCAGCACGTCGGGAGGCGGGGCCACGTACGAGCAGTACTTC,CASTSGGGATYEQYF,TRBD2,NA,TRBJ2-7,TRBV6-5,15
TGTGCCAGCAGCTTGACAGGGAGGCACACCGGGGAGCTGTTTTTT,CASSLTGRHTGELFF,NA,NA,TRBJ2-2,TRBV7-9,15
TGCGCCAGCAGCGAGAGGATGGTAGATTCACCCCTCCACTTT,CASSERMVDSPLHF,NA,NA,TRBJ1-6,TRBV5-1,14
TGTGCCTCCACCCCAATGGGGCGGGGCGACACCTACGAGCAGTACTTC,CASTPMGRGDTYEQYF,NA,NA,TRBJ2-7,TRBV10-3,16
TGTGCCAGCAGTACCGATGCGAGCTCCTACAATGAGCAGTTCTTC,CASSTDASSYNEQFF,NA,NA,TRBJ2-1,TRBV28,15